The 16 T cell receptor beta chains below all came from one sample that was sequenced in a study of beta chain features in type 1 diabetes. Reverse transcribing all isolated RNA meant expressed TCRB transcripts were sequenced. TCRdb keeps only in-frame clones here, not all; method: immunoSEQ multiplex PCR. Of 250,000 to 400,000 clones listed, around 15% were seen once; the top ten hold under 8.5%. Sequences were obtained from central memory CD4+ T cells from blood. Receptors were obtained from a young man in good health.

The chain has TRBV6-6 and TRBJ2-1, with D perhaps assigned TRBD1 or TRBD2 (5 bases each). V gave up 0 bases and J gave up 8 bases, with 14 bases separating them. CDR1 MNHNY and CDR2 SVGAGI come from the germline V gene (reference sequence). The CDR3 runs to 15 residues. The CDR3 protein is CASSYSGVPGHEQFF. In DNA form, the CDR3 reads TGTGCCAGCAGTTACTCGGGAGTCCCGGGGCATGAGCAGTTCTTC.

This clone was seen more than once but under ten times. The chain recombines TRBV29-1 with TRBJ1-1, with D uncertain. Trimming pared 7 bases from V and 0 bases from J, leaving 12 bases between. The CDR3 is 13 amino acids. Germline V gene lookup returns CDR1 SQVTM and CDR2 ANQGSEA. The CDR3 loop reads CSAAQVLNTEAFF. CDR3 bases: TGCAGCGCCGCCCAGGTTCTGAACACTGAAGCTTTCTTT. Complete variable domain (other parts from reference TRBV29-1 and TRBJ1-1): SAVISQKPSRDICQRGTSLTIQCQVDSQVTMMFWYRQQPGQSLTLIATANQGSEATYESGFVIDKFPISRPNLTFSTLTVSNMSPEDSSIYLCSAAQVLNTEAFFGQGTRLTVV.

In its sample, this clone was seen a few times. The chain carries TRBV6-1 and TRBJ1-2; D remains unclear. V shed 2 bases and J shed 4 bases, with 11 bases lying between them. This CDR3 spans 14 amino acids. Germline-derived CDR1 and CDR2 are MNHNS and SASEGT. This CDR3 is CASSEPGSRYGYTF. CDR3 nucleotides: TGTGCCAGCAGTGAACCCGGTTCCCGCTATGGCTACACCTTC.

This chain joins TRBV4-1 and TRBJ2-5, with D tentatively TRBD1 (6 bases). This CDR3 is 15 amino acids long. Germline V gives CDR1 MGHRA, CDR2 YSYEKL. Deletions cut 0 bases from V and 10 bases from J, with 18 bases between. The DNA of the CDR3 is TGCGCCAGCAGCCAAGATCAGGGATGGGGGACAATCCAGTACTTC. Translation gives CASSQDQGWGTIQYF.

The chain recombines TRBV29-1 with TRBJ2-1, with 7 nucleotides matching TRBD2. The CDR3 totals 14 residues. Germline loops: CDR1 SQVTM, CDR2 ANQGSEA. Trimming removed 1 base from V and 9 bases from J; junction bases left unmatched: 9. This CDR3 reads CSVEASAGVSEQFF. CDR3 bases: TGCAGCGTTGAAGCCTCCGCGGGGGTTAGTGAGCAGTTCTTC.

This clone turned up a few times. In nucleotides, the CDR3 is TGTGCCAGCGAGTTTGGCAGCCATAACTATGGCTACACCTTC. Its translation: CASEFGSHNYGYTF. The rearrangement links TRBV11-2 to TRBJ1-2; no clear D. Trimming left V 8 bases short and J 1 base short, with 14 bases between. CDR1 is SGHAT, CDR2 FQNNGV, per germline. This CDR3 is built from 14 residues. Variable domain in full (rest from reference TRBV11-2 and TRBJ1-2): EAGVAQSPRYKIIEKRQSVAFWCNPISGHATLYWYQQILGQGPKLLIQFQNNGVVDDSQLPKDRFSAERLKGVDSTLKIQPAKLEDSAVYLCASEFGSHNYGYTFGSGTRLTVV.

This chain joins TRBV6-1 and TRBJ2-7; D is possibly TRBD1 (6 bases). The CDR3 is 16 residues long. Trimming removed 2 bases at V and 0 bases at J, with 14 bases between. In germline, CDR1 is MNHNS, CDR2 SASEGT. The CDR3 DNA reads TGTGCCAGCAGTGAAATGGGGGCGAGGGGCTCCTACGAGCAGTACTTC. Translating it yields CASSEMGARGSYEQYF.

This clone was counted only a few times. V is TRBV5-1 and J is TRBJ2-6; D not certain. Per germline, CDR1 SGHRS and CDR2 YFSETQ. The CDR3 sequence is 15 residues long. V was trimmed by 0 bases and J by 1 base, leaving 5 bases between them. The CDR3 loop is CASSLDGSGANVLTF. The CDR3 bases are TGCGCCAGCAGCTTGGACGGGTCTGGGGCCAACGTCCTGACTTTC.

This clone came up a few times. Germline and junction disagree at one end, which may indicate a read error. The chain employs TRBV5-4 and TRBJ2-7; 12 bases align to TRBD2. This CDR3 has 15 residues. Germline assignment: CDR1 SGHNT and CDR2 YYREEE (reference sequence). The chain's CDR3 is CASSQTTSGGYEQYF. The CDR3 DNA reads TGCGCCAGCAGCCAGACGACTAGCGGGGGCTACGAGCAGTACTTC.

The J gene is TRBJ2-5, the V gene TRBV6-6; no definite D call. The CDR3 length is 15 residues. Trimming stripped 5 bases from V and 5 bases from J, with 18 bases between. Germline-derived CDR1 and CDR2 are MNHNY and SVGAGI (reference sequence). CDR3 nucleotide sequence: TGTGCCAGCAGTCGCCCTTCGGTTGAGTACGAGACCCAGTACTTC. This codes for CASSRPSVEYETQYF.

This clone was observed a few times. This chain joins TRBV4-2 and TRBJ2-5; 9 bases line up with TRBD1. V was clipped by 1 base and J by 5 bases; unmatched bases: 11. The germline gives CDR1 LGHNA, CDR2 YNFKEQ. The CDR3 length is 17 residues. The DNA for the CDR3 is TGTGCCAGCAGCCAAGGGTCACAGGGGGCTGGTAGCGAGACCCAGTACTTC. This translates into CASSQGSQGAGSETQYF.

The table lists this clone with a few counts. Other nucleotide sequences in the sample specify the same CDR3. V and J are TRBV7-2 and TRBJ1-1, with D unclear. This CDR3 is 13 amino acids long. CDR1 is SGHTA and CDR2 is FQGNSA in the germline V gene. Trimming took off 2 bases at V and 1 base at J, with 5 bases between the two ends. The CDR3 is CASSLSRNTEAFF. DNA of the CDR3: TGTGCCAGCAGCTTAAGTAGGAACACTGAAGCTTTCTTT.

The V and J genes are TRBV5-6 and TRBJ2-5, with D possibly TRBD1 on 6 matching bases. Between the trimmed V and J ends, which lost 2 bases and 2 bases, there was a span of 7 bases. Germline CDR1 and CDR2: SGHDT and YYEEEE. CDR3 length: 13 residues. The CDR3, as DNA: TGTGCCAGCAGCTTTACAGGGCAAGAGACCCAGTACTTC. Its translation: CASSFTGQETQYF.

This chain uses TRBV27 with TRBJ2-1; the match to TRBD1 covers 8 bases. Germline trimming cut 2 bases from V and 0 bases from J; bases unmatched to any gene: 0. The CDR3 contains 15 residues. CDR1 is MNHEY, CDR2 SMNVEV, per germline (reference sequence). The chain's CDR3 is CASSLDRGSYNEQFF. CDR3 sequence (DNA): TGTGCCAGCAGTTTAGACAGGGGCTCCTACAATGAGCAGTTCTTC.

DNA of the CDR3: TGTGCCAGCTCACCGCAGGGGGCACTTGAAAAACTGTTTTTT. As protein: CASSPQGALEKLFF. The J gene is TRBJ1-4, the V gene TRBV18, with 8 bases lining up with TRBD1. Germline-derived CDR1 and CDR2 are KGHSH and LQKENI. V lost 3 bases, J lost 7 bases, and 4 bases stayed unmatched. The CDR3 length is 14 residues.

This clone was seen only a few times. This chain uses TRBV6-6 with TRBJ1-5; D gene unclear. The CDR3 covers 14 residues. In germline, CDR1 is MNHNY, CDR2 SVGAGI (reference sequence). With 10 bases removed from V and 5 bases from J, the gap between germline ends came to 18 bases. The DNA for the CDR3 is TGTGCCACTAAATCTCAGCTTCGAGATCAGCCCCAGCATTTT. Its translation is CATKSQLRDQPQHF.